The 16 T cell receptor beta chains reported below all come from one sample, sequenced in a study of CD8 T cells in ankylosing spondylitis. Via MiXCR, TCRdb re-called the 5' RACE reads, giving one row per CDR3 protein. The sample carries about 130,000 distinct CDR3 sequences, roughly 6.6% recorded once. Sequencing used blood, either unsorted or a sorted T cell fraction (not recorded which). Source of these receptors: a male donor with ankylosing spondylitis or in good health (not recorded which).

Only a few counts were recorded for this clonotype. The chain recombines TRBV12-3 or TRBV12-4 with TRBJ1-5; 7 bases agree with TRBD1. The CDR3 is 19 residues long. The J segment lost 5 bases and the V segment lost 6 bases, leaving 22 bases of the junction unmatched. As DNA, the CDR3 is TGTGCCAGCAGCCCCGGCGGACAGGTTCGGGTTGCGGGACATCAGCCCCAGCATTTT. It specifies CASSPGGQVRVAGHQPQHF.

The sample holds many counts of this clonotype. This chain connects TRBV12-3 or TRBV12-4 to TRBJ1-6, with D perhaps matching TRBD1 (5 bases). The V end was cut by 6 bases, the J end by 6 bases, with 15 bases between. This CDR3 has 15 residues. CDR3 coding DNA: TGTGCCAGCAGATCGGCAGGGAGCCCTAATTCACCCCTCCACTTT. This codes for CASRSAGSPNSPLHF.

This clonotype was seen at least ten times. This sequence joins TRBV5-5 and TRBJ2-1; D is unresolved. CDR1 is SGHKS, CDR2 YYEKEE, per germline (reference sequence). The CDR3 length is 15 residues. V gave up 3 bases and J gave up 4 bases, with 14 bases separating them. DNA for the CDR3: TGTGCCAGCAGCTCCCCCTTACGGATGTACAATGAGCAGTTCTTC. Protein product: CASSSPLRMYNEQFF.

This clonotype was detected ten times or more. V is TRBV11-2 and J is TRBJ2-2; no firm D call. The CDR3 length is 14 residues. Germline CDR1 is SGHAT and CDR2 is FQNNGV. V shed 0 bases and J shed 6 bases, with 8 bases lying between them. CDR3 DNA sequence: TGTGCCAGCAGCTTAGACAGGAGCCCCGGGGAGCTGTTTTTT. Translating it yields CASSLDRSPGELFF. Filled out from reference TRBV11-2 and TRBJ2-2, the complete variable domain reads EAGVAQSPRYKIIEKRQSVAFWCNPISGHATLYWYQQILGQGPKLLIQFQNNGVVDDSQLPKDRFSAERLKGVDSTLKIQPAKLEDSAVYLCASSLDRSPGELFFGEGSRLTVL.

At least ten counts were recorded for this clonotype. The J gene is TRBJ2-1, the V gene TRBV29-1; D is possibly TRBD2 (6 bases). The CDR3 covers 14 residues. Trimming stripped 2 bases from V and 6 bases from J, with 14 bases between. Germline V gene lookup returns CDR1 SQVTM and CDR2 ANQGSEA. This chain's CDR3 is CSVEFGSGSNEQFF. The CDR3 region has the DNA TGCAGCGTTGAATTCGGGAGTGGGAGCAATGAGCAGTTCTTC.

This clonotype has at least ten counts. The chain has TRBV20-1 and TRBJ2-2; D unclear. Trimming stripped 5 bases from V and 3 bases from J, with 13 bases between. CDR3 length equals 14 residues. The V gene's germline CDR1 is DFQATT and CDR2 SNEGSKA (reference sequence). The DNA of the CDR3 is TGCAGTGCTGGACCCGGGTCTCACACCGGGGAGCTGTTTTTT. Translation: CSAGPGSHTGELFF.

The chain has TRBV3-1 and TRBJ2-6, with a tentative D call TRBD1 (6 bases). Trimming stripped 3 bases from V and 1 base from J, with 16 bases between. This CDR3 is 18 amino acids long. Germline V lookup: CDR1 LGHDT, CDR2 YNNKEL (reference sequence). The CDR3, as DNA: TGTGCCAGCAGCCACCTACAGGGATCGGGGTCTGGGGCCAACGTCCTGACTTTC. Amino acids: CASSHLQGSGSGANVLTF.

This clonotype was seen ten or more times. The rearrangement links TRBV5-1 to TRBJ1-2; 8 bases match TRBD1. V shed 0 bases and J 8 bases; nucleotides not matched to a gene: 9. The germline V gene encodes CDR1 SGHRS and CDR2 YFSETQ. The CDR3 has 15 residues. This CDR3 is CASSLGQGIPGGYTF. The CDR3 DNA follows: TGCGCCAGCAGCTTGGGACAGGGGATTCCTGGCGGCTACACCTTC.

The sample holds many counts of this clonotype. The V gene is TRBV15, the J gene TRBJ2-2; TRBD2 matches at 12 bases. V lost 9 bases and J lost 6; bases outside the gene matches: 8. The length of the CDR3 is 15 residues. Germline V gene data show CDR1 as LNHNV and CDR2 as YYDKDF (reference sequence). The CDR3 DNA reads TGTGCCACAAGCGGGACTAGCGGGCTTTCCGGGGAGCTGTTTTTT. Its protein is CATSGTSGLSGELFF.

This clonotype was detected a few times. The V call is TRBV24-1, the J call TRBJ2-6; unclear D gene. Germline V gene lookup returns CDR1 KGHDR and CDR2 SFDVKD. The CDR3 extends over 11 amino acids. CDR3 nucleotides: TGTGCAGTCTCTGGGGCCAACGTCCTGACTTTC. Protein product: CAVSGANVLTF.

This clonotype was observed at least ten times. The J gene is TRBJ2-5, the V gene TRBV15; no clear D gene. Germline assignment: CDR1 LNHNV and CDR2 YYDKDF (reference sequence). There are 14 residues in the CDR3. Trimming shortened V by 3 bases and J by 4 bases, and 12 bases separated the two germline ends. The CDR3 region is CATSRDLSGETQYF. CDR3 nucleotide sequence: TGTGCCACCAGCAGGGACCTAAGTGGAGAGACCCAGTACTTC.

This clonotype came up many times. This rearrangement joins TRBV6-5 to TRBJ2-3; unclear D gene. V was cut by 3 bases and J by 1 base, with 5 bases left in between. In germline, CDR1 is MNHEY, CDR2 SVGAGI. CDR3 length: 13 residues. This CDR3 is CASSYVGTDTQYF. CDR3 DNA sequence: TGTGCCAGCAGTTATGTGGGCACAGATACGCAGTATTTT.

The sample holds many counts of this clonotype. This rearrangement joins TRBV7-9 to TRBJ2-7; the match to TRBD2 covers 7 bases. The CDR3 totals 14 residues. Germline-derived CDR1 and CDR2 are SEHNR and FQNEAQ (reference sequence). The J segment lost 3 bases and the V segment lost 5 bases, leaving 7 bases of the junction unmatched. The CDR3 loop is CASSVSGISYEQYF. DNA of the CDR3: TGTGCCAGCAGCGTCAGCGGGATTAGCTACGAGCAGTACTTC.

This clonotype was counted at least ten times. The V and J genes are TRBV7-6 and TRBJ2-3; D possibly corresponds to TRBD2 (7 bases). Per germline, CDR1 SGHVS and CDR2 FNYEAQ. This CDR3 has 14 amino acids. The V end lost 4 bases, the J end lost 2 bases, and 10 bases lay between the germline ends. The CDR3 reads CASSWGGPTDTQYF. The CDR3 DNA sequence: TGTGCCAGCAGCTGGGGGGGGCCCACAGATACGCAGTATTTT.

This clonotype was detected many times. CDR3 residues: CASSLDMTGGANTEAFF. The CDR3 DNA sequence: TGTGCCAGCAGTTTAGACATGACAGGGGGTGCCAACACTGAAGCTTTCTTT. The chain couples TRBV12-3 or TRBV12-4 to TRBJ1-1; the match to TRBD1 covers 9 bases. CDR3 length: 17 amino acids. The junction had 8 bases not matched to a gene; V was cut back by 1 base and J by 2 bases.

This clonotype occurred many times. V is TRBV5-1 and J is TRBJ2-3; no definite D call. The CDR3 length is 13 residues. With 4 bases removed from V and 3 bases from J, the gap between germline ends came to 9 bases. The V gene's germline CDR1 is SGHRS and CDR2 YFSETQ. The CDR3 region has the DNA TGCGCCAGCAGCCCGGTTGGGACAGATACGCAGTATTTT. Amino acids: CASSPVGTDTQYF.